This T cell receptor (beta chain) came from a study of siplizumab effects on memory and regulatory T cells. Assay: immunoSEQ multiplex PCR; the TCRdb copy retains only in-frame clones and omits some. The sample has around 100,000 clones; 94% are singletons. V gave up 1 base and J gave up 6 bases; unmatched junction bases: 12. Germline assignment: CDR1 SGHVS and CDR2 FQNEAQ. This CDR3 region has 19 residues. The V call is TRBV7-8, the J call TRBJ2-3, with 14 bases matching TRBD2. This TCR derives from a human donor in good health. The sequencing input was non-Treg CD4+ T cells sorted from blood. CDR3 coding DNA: TGTGCCAGCAGCTTAGTGGTATGGGGACTAGCGGGAGAGCCCGATACGCAGTATTTT. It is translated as CASSLVVWGLAGEPDTQYF.